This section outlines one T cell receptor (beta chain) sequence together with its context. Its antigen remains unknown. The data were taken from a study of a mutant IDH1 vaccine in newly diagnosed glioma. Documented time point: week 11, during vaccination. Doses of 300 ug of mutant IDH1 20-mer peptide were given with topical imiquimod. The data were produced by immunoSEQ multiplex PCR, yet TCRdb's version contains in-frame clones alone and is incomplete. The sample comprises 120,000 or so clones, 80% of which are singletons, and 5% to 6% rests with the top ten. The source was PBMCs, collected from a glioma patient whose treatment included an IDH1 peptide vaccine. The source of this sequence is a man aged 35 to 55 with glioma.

CDR3 sequence reads: CASRTYRTNGYTF. CDR3 DNA sequence: TGTGCCAGCAGAACCTACAGGACCAATGGCTACACCTTC. The chain combines TRBV27 with TRBJ1-2; D might be TRBD1 (5 bases). Germline CDR1 reads MNHEY; CDR2 reads SMNVEV (reference sequence). V lost 6 bases, J lost 6 bases, and 14 bases lay in between. The CDR3 spans 13 residues.